The rows below give T cell receptor beta chains drawn from one sample of a study of blood T cell repertoires in COVID-19. Data came from immunoSEQ multiplex PCR; TCRdb stores just in-frame clones and leaves some out. Of tens of thousands of clones in the sample, around nine tenths were seen once. The sample comprised peripheral blood. Receptors originate from a woman in her sixties or seventies with COVID-19, enrolled during active disease. The CDR3 runs from the conserved cysteine through the conserved F or W. Fields, in order: D gene, V gene, clone size, J gene, CDR3 DNA, CDR3 protein. The D gene is left open where the match is weak. Only part of the rows carry a size: once, few, many, or a class if the clone is expanded.

TRBD1,TRBV5-4,once,TRBJ2-7,TGTGCCAGCAGCGGTCGACAGGGGGACTACGAGCAGTACTTC,CASSGRQGDYEQYF
TRBD2,TRBV7-6,NA,TRBJ2-3,TGTGCCAGCAGTCCCCGGCGGGGGGGCGCGGATACGCAGTATTTT,CASSPRRGGADTQYF
TRBD2,TRBV3-1/TRBV3-2,NA,TRBJ2-3,TGTGCCAGCAGCCTTTGCGCGACTAGCGGGGGGTTCCTCACCACAGATACGCAGTATTTT,CASSLCATSGGFLTTDTQYF
TRBD2,TRBV7-2,NA,TRBJ2-3,TGTGCCAGCAGCTTGTTAGCGGGGGGTAGCACAGATACGCAGTATTTT,CASSLLAGGSTDTQYF
TRBD2,TRBV29-1,NA,TRBJ2-4,TGCAGCGTTTCAGGTCAGGGAGGGAACATTCAGTACTTC,CSVSGQGGNIQYF
NA,TRBV5-1,NA,TRBJ1-1,TGCGCCAGCAGCTTGGGTCAGGGTACCTACACTGAAGCTTTCTTT,CASSLGQGTYTEAFF
NA,TRBV9,NA,TRBJ2-1,TGTGCCAGCAGCGCTACGGGACAAAGCTCCTACAATGAGCAGTTCTTC,CASSATGQSSYNEQFF
NA,TRBV18,NA,TRBJ2-3,TGTGCCAGCTCACCACTTGGGGCCGATACGCAGTATTTT,CASSPLGADTQYF
TRBD1,TRBV2,NA,TRBJ2-1,TGTGCCAGCAGTGAAGCAGGGGGCCACAGCTCCTACAATGAGCAGTTCTTC,CASSEAGGHSSYNEQFF
NA,TRBV15,NA,TRBJ1-5,TGTGCCACCAGCAGTACTGCCGGCAATCAGCCCCAGCATTTT,CATSSTAGNQPQHF
TRBD1,TRBV6-5,NA,TRBJ1-4,TGTGCCAGCACCCAACCGGGACAGGGCAGTGAAAAACTGTTTTTT,CASTQPGQGSEKLFF
NA,TRBV7-2,NA,TRBJ1-5,TGTGCCAGCAGCTTACGCGGGGGTCAGCCCCAGCATTTT,CASSLRGGQPQHF
NA,TRBV7-2,NA,TRBJ1-3,TGTGCCAGCAGCTTAACTGGGAGCGGAAACACCATATATTTT,CASSLTGSGNTIYF
TRBD2,TRBV3-1/TRBV3-2,once,TRBJ2-1,TGTGCCAGCAGCCAGGATCTAGCGGGGGGCTCCTACAATGAGCAGTTCTTC,CASSQDLAGGSYNEQFF
TRBD2,TRBV28,NA,TRBJ2-3,TGTGCCAGCAGTTCGACCCCCGGGACTAGCGGGGGGCCCAGCACAGATACGCAGTATTTT,CASSSTPGTSGGPSTDTQYF
NA,TRBV6-2/TRBV6-3,NA,TRBJ2-7,TGTGCCAGCACCCCCGTTACCAGGTCGGGGGAGCAGTACTTC,CASTPVTRSGEQYF
NA,TRBV7-2,NA,TRBJ1-2,TGTGCCAGCAGCTTAGGGTTCCAGTTTAACTATGGCTACACCTTC,CASSLGFQFNYGYTF
NA,TRBV29-1,NA,TRBJ1-4,TGCAGCGTTGCAGGGTCAACTAATGAAAAACTGTTTTTT,CSVAGSTNEKLFF
NA,TRBV6-5,NA,TRBJ1-5,TGTGCCAGCAGTTACTCGGGCCTGGGCCATCAGCCCCAGCATTTT,CASSYSGLGHQPQHF
NA,TRBV5-1,NA,TRBJ2-1,TGCGCCAGCAGCTTGGTTCCGGGGACAACCTACAATGAGCAGTTCTTC,CASSLVPGTTYNEQFF
TRBD2,TRBV11-3,NA,TRBJ2-2,TGTGCCAGCAGCCCGTGGGGGGGTGAAACCGGGGAGCTGTTTTTT,CASSPWGGETGELFF
TRBD1,TRBV9,NA,TRBJ1-5,TGTGCCAGCAGCTCGACGGACAGGGGGGATCAGCCCCAGCATTTT,CASSSTDRGDQPQHF
NA,TRBV4-3,NA,TRBJ1-1,TGCGCCAGCAGCCACTCGGACACTGAAGCTTTCTTT,CASSHSDTEAFF
NA,TRBV4-2,NA,TRBJ1-5,TGTGCCAGCAGCCAAAACGCTGGGGCGGCAGAACAGCCCCAGCATTTT,CASSQNAGAAEQPQHF
NA,TRBV11-2,NA,TRBJ2-2,TGTGCCAGCAGCTCGGGGTGGAGAATAATTGGGGCCGGGGAGCTGTTTTTT,CASSSGWRIIGAGELFF
TRBD1,TRBV2,once,TRBJ2-7,TGTGCCAGCAGGGGACAGGGGTTTTCTGAGCAGTACTTC,CASRGQGFSEQYF
TRBD1,TRBV6-2/TRBV6-3,NA,TRBJ1-4,TGTGCCAGCAGTAAGACAGGGAATGATGAAAAACTGTTTTTT,CASSKTGNDEKLFF
TRBD2,TRBV9,NA,TRBJ2-7,TGTGCCAGCAGCGAGGGCTTAGCGGGGGGCCGCTACGAGCAGTACTTC,CASSEGLAGGRYEQYF
TRBD1,TRBV11-3,NA,TRBJ2-5,TGTGCCAGCAGCCGAGGGACAGGGGGCGAGGGTGAGACCCAGTACTTC,CASSRGTGGEGETQYF
TRBD1,TRBV27,NA,TRBJ2-7,TGTGCCAGCAGTCTCCGGGACAGGGGACGCGAGCAGTACTTC,CASSLRDRGREQYF
NA,TRBV6-2/TRBV6-3,NA,TRBJ2-7,TGTGCCAGCAGTGACTTGGGGGGACCTCGATACGAGCAGTACTTC,CASSDLGGPRYEQYF
TRBD1,TRBV19,NA,TRBJ1-2,TGTGCCAGTAGTATAGATGGGACAGGGAAAAATTATGGCTACACCTTC,CASSIDGTGKNYGYTF
TRBD1,TRBV9,NA,TRBJ2-5,TGTGCCAGCAGCCGGGACAGGGGAGAGACCCAGTACTTC,CASSRDRGETQYF
TRBD2,TRBV24-1,NA,TRBJ2-1,TGTGCCACCAGTGCTACCGTGACTAGCGGGGGCTACAATGAGCAGTTCTTC,CATSATVTSGGYNEQFF
TRBD1,TRBV4-1,NA,TRBJ2-5,TGCGCCAGCAGCTTCTTAGGGACAGGGCCCCAAGAGACCCAGTACTTC,CASSFLGTGPQETQYF
NA,TRBV4-1,few,TRBJ1-4,TGCGCCAGCAGCCAAGATGGGACACGGAATGAAAAACTGTTTTTT,CASSQDGTRNEKLFF
TRBD2,TRBV11-2,NA,TRBJ2-3,TGTGCCAGCAGCTCGCTAGCGGGGGGGCCGGGGAGCACAGATACGCAGTATTTT,CASSSLAGGPGSTDTQYF
TRBD1,TRBV6-1,NA,TRBJ2-7,TGTGCCAGCAGTGAATATCCCCGAGGACAGGCCAGGGGCTACGAGCAGTACTTC,CASSEYPRGQARGYEQYF